This T cell receptor (beta chain) was recorded in a study of a mutant IDH1 vaccine in newly diagnosed glioma. Time point noted: week 35, safety follow-up. Topical imiquimod accompanied each vaccine dose, which consisted of 300 ug of mutant IDH1 20-mer peptide. Study results and caveats: Of the patients, about 95% had vaccine-induced immune responses.

The repertoire was sequenced with immunoSEQ multiplex PCR; TCRdb's copy has only in-frame clones and lacks some. The sample holds 50,000 to 70,000 clones, about 73% seen once. Notes on this clone: The antigen is not known.

This clonotype was sampled from a man aged 50 to 60 with glioma. The sequencing here drew on PBMCs, taken from a glioma patient whose treatment included an IDH1 peptide vaccine.

For the CDR3, the DNA is TGTGCCAGTAGTATAGGAGCCGGGAGGGGGAATGAGCAGTTCTTC. This encodes CASSIGAGRGNEQFF. This chain connects TRBV19 to TRBJ2-1; 8 positions agree with TRBD2. Per the germline V gene, CDR1 is LNHDA and CDR2 is SQIVND (reference sequence). The CDR3 has 15 amino acids. V trimming: 1 base; J trimming: 7 bases; junction bases outside the gene matches: 6.